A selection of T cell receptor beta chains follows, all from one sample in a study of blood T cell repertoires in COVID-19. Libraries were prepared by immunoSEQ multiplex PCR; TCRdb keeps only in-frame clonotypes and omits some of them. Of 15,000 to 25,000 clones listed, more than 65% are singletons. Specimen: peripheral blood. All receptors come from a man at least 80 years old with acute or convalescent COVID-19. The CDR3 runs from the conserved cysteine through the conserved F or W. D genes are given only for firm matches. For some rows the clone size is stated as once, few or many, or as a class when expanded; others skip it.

CDR3nt: TGTGCCAGCAGCGTAGAAAACGGGAGGGGCAATGAGCAGTTCTTC
CDR3aa: CASSVENGRGNEQFF
abundance: NA
j_gene: TRBJ2-1
d_gene: TRBD2
len: 15
v_gene: TRBV9

CDR3nt: TGTGCCAGCAGTATCCTGGGCGGGAGCTCCTACAATGAGCAGTTCTTC
CDR3aa: CASSILGGSSYNEQFF
abundance: NA
j_gene: TRBJ2-1
d_gene: TRBD2
len: 16
v_gene: TRBV5-4

CDR3nt: TGTGCCAGCAGCAAACACAGGGTTATGAACACTGAAGCTTTCTTT
CDR3aa: CASSKHRVMNTEAFF
abundance: NA
j_gene: TRBJ1-1
d_gene: NA
len: 15
v_gene: TRBV11-1

CDR3nt: TGTGCTAGTGGTTGGGGACAGGGCTTGGATACGCAGTATTTT
CDR3aa: CASGWGQGLDTQYF
abundance: NA
j_gene: TRBJ2-3
d_gene: TRBD1
len: 14
v_gene: TRBV12-5

CDR3nt: TGTGCCAGCAGCCCGGAGGGTAGCAGCTATGGCTACACCTTC
CDR3aa: CASSPEGSSYGYTF
abundance: NA
j_gene: TRBJ1-2
d_gene: NA
len: 14
v_gene: TRBV11-2

CDR3nt: TGTGCCAGCAGCCAAGGGCTAGCGTCCGGCACAGATACGCAGTATTTT
CDR3aa: CASSQGLASGTDTQYF
abundance: NA
j_gene: TRBJ2-3
d_gene: NA
len: 16
v_gene: TRBV7-9

CDR3nt: TGTGCCAGTGGGGACCGGGGACTGTCCTCCTACGAGCAGTACTTC
CDR3aa: CASGDRGLSSYEQYF
abundance: NA
j_gene: TRBJ2-7
d_gene: NA
len: 15
v_gene: TRBV19

CDR3nt: TGTGCCAGCAGCGCTAGAGGGACATCGGAAGGCTACACCTTC
CDR3aa: CASSARGTSEGYTF
abundance: few
j_gene: TRBJ1-2
d_gene: NA
len: 14
v_gene: TRBV9

CDR3nt: TGTGCCAGCAGCTTATCATCTACTGTTACGGAGACCCAGTACTTC
CDR3aa: CASSLSSTVTETQYF
abundance: NA
j_gene: TRBJ2-5
d_gene: NA
len: 15
v_gene: TRBV7-2

CDR3nt: TGCGCCAGCAGCCAAGATCGTGTAGAGTTCCATGAGCAGTTCTTC
CDR3aa: CASSQDRVEFHEQFF
abundance: few
j_gene: TRBJ2-1
d_gene: NA
len: 15
v_gene: TRBV4-1

CDR3nt: TGTGCCAGCTCACGGACAGGGGGGCACACTGAAGCTTTCTTT
CDR3aa: CASSRTGGHTEAFF
abundance: NA
j_gene: TRBJ1-1
d_gene: TRBD1
len: 14
v_gene: TRBV18

CDR3nt: TGTGCCAGCAGTTTTTTTGGGGGGTGGGAGCAGTTCTTC
CDR3aa: CASSFFGGWEQFF
abundance: NA
j_gene: TRBJ2-1
d_gene: NA
len: 13
v_gene: TRBV27

CDR3nt: TGTGCCAGCAGACTTACAGCGGGCGGGAGAGAGACCCAGTACTTC
CDR3aa: CASRLTAGGRETQYF
abundance: NA
j_gene: TRBJ2-5
d_gene: TRBD2
len: 15
v_gene: TRBV6-6

CDR3nt: TGTGCCAGCAGCCCCACACTAGCAGATACGCAGTATTTT
CDR3aa: CASSPTLADTQYF
abundance: NA
j_gene: TRBJ2-3
d_gene: NA
len: 13
v_gene: TRBV7-3

CDR3nt: TGTGCCAGTAGTCCGGGACTAGCGGGGCTCACCGGGGAGCTGTTTTTT
CDR3aa: CASSPGLAGLTGELFF
abundance: NA
j_gene: TRBJ2-2
d_gene: TRBD2
len: 16
v_gene: TRBV19

CDR3nt: TGTGCCACGGAACAGGGTTACACCGGGGAGCTGTTTTTT
CDR3aa: CATEQGYTGELFF
abundance: NA
j_gene: TRBJ2-2
d_gene: NA
len: 13
v_gene: TRBV15